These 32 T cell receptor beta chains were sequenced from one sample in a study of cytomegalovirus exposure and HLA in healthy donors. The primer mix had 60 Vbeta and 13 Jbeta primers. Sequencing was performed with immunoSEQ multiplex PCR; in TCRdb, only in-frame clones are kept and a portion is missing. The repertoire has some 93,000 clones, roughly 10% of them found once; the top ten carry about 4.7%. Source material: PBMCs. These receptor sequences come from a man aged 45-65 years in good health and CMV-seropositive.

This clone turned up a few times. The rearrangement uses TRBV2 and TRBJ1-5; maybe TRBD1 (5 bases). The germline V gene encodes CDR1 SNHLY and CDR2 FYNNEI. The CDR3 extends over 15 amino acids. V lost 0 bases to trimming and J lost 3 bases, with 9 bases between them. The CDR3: CASSEARTNNQPQHF. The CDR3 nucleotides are TGTGCCAGCAGTGAAGCGCGGACAAACAATCAGCCCCAGCATTTT. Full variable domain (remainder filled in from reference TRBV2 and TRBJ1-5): EPEVTQTPSHQVTQMGQEVILRCVPISNHLYFYWYRQILGQKVEFLVSFYNNEISEKSEIFDDQFSVERPDGSNFTLKIRSTKLEDSAMYFCASSEARTNNQPQHFGDGTRLSIL.

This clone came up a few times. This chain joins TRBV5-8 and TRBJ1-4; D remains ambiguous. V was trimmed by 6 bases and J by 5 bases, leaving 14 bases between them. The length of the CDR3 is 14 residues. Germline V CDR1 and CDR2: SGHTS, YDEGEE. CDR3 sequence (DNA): TGTGCCAGCACCAATCGGAGGTCCAATGAAAAACTGTTTTTT. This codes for CASTNRRSNEKLFF.

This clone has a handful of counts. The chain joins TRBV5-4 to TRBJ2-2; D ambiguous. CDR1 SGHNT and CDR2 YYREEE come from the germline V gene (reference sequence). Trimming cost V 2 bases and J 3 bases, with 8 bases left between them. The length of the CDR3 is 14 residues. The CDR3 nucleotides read TGTGCCAGCAGCTTATTCGTTTACACCGGGGAGCTGTTTTTT. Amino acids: CASSLFVYTGELFF. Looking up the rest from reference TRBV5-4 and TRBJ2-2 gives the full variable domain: ETGVTQSPTHLIKTRGQQVTLRCSSQSGHNTVSWYQQALGQGPQFIFQYYREEENGRGNFPPRFSGLQFPNYSSELNVNALELDDSALYLCASSLFVYTGELFFGEGSRLTVL.

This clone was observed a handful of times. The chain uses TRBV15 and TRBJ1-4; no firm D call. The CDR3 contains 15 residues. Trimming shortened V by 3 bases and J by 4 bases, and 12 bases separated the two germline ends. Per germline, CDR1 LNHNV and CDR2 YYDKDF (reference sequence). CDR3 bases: TGTGCCACCAGCAGGTCGCGCAGCGGTAATGAAAAACTGTTTTTT. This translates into CATSRSRSGNEKLFF.

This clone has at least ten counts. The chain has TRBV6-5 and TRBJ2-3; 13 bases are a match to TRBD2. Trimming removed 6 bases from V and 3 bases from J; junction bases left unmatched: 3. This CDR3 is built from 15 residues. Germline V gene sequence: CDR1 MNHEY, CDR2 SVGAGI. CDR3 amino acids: CASRTGLAGTDTQYF. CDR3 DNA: TGTGCCAGCAGGACGGGACTAGCGGGGACAGATACGCAGTATTTT.

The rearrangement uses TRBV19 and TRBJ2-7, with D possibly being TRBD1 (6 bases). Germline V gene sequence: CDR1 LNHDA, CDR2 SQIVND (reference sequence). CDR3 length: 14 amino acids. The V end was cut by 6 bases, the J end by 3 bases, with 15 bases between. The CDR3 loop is CASSRQVVFYEQYF. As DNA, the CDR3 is TGTGCCAGTAGCCGACAGGTGGTTTTCTACGAGCAGTACTTC.

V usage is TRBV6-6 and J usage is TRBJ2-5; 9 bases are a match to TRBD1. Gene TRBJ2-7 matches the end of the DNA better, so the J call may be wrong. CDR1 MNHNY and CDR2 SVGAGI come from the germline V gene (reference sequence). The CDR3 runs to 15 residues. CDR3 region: CASSHGQGSSYEQYF. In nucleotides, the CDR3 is TGTGCCAGCAGTCACGGACAGGGGAGCTCCTACGAGCAGTACTTC.

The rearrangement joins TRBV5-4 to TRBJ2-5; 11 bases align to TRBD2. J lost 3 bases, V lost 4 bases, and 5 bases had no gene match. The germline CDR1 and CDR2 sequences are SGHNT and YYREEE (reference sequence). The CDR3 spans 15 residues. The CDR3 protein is CASSPPSGRKETQYF. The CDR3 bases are TGTGCCAGCAGCCCCCCTAGCGGGAGGAAAGAGACCCAGTACTTC. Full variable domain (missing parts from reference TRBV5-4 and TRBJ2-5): ETGVTQSPTHLIKTRGQQVTLRCSSQSGHNTVSWYQQALGQGPQFIFQYYREEENGRGNFPPRFSGLQFPNYSSELNVNALELDDSALYLCASSPPSGRKETQYFGPGTRLLVL.

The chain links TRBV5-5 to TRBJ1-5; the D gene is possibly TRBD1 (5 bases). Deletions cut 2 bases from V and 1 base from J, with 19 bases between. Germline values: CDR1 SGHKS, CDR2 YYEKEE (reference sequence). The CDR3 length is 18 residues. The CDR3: CASSFGYSGYGSNQPQHF. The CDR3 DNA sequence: TGTGCCAGCAGCTTTGGGTATTCAGGGTATGGGAGCAATCAGCCCCAGCATTTT.

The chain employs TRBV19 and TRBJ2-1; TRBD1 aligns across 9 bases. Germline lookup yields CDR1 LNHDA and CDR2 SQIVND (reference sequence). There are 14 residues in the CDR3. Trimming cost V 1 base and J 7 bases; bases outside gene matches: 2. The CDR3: CASSIGQGVNEQFF. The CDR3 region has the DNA TGTGCCAGTAGTATAGGACAGGGGGTGAATGAGCAGTTCTTC.

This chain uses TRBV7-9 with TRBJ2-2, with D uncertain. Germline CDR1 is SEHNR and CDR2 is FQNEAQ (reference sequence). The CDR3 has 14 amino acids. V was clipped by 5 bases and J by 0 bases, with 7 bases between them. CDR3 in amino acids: CASSTSANTGELFF. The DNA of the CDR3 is TGTGCCAGCAGCACCAGCGCGAACACCGGGGAGCTGTTTTTT.

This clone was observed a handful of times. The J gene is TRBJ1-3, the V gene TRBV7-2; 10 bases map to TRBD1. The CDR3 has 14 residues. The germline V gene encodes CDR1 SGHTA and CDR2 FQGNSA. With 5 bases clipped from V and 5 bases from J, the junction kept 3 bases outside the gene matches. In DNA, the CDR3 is TGTGCCAGCAGCCAGACAGGGGGCAGAAACACCATATATTTT. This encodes CASSQTGGRNTIYF.

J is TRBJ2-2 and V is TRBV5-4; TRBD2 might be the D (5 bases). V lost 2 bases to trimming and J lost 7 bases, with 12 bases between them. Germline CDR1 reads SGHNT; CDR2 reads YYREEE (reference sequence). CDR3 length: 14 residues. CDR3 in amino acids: CASSLPLEGGELFF. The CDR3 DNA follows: TGTGCCAGCAGCTTACCTCTAGAGGGCGGGGAGCTGTTTTTT.

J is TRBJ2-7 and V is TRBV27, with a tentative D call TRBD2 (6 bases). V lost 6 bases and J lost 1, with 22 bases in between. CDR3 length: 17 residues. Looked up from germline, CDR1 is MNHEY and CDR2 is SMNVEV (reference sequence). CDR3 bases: TGTGCCAGCAGCACCCTGGGGGGTCCACCCCGTTCCTACGAGCAGTACTTC. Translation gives CASSTLGGPPRSYEQYF.

The CDR3 nucleotides read TGTGCCAGCAGCCCTAAGCGGGAGGGCCGCAATGAGCAGTTCTTC. The encoded protein is CASSPKREGRNEQFF. The rearrangement uses TRBV28 and TRBJ2-1, with 10 bases aligning to TRBD2. With 6 bases clipped from V and 6 bases from J, the junction kept 8 bases outside the gene matches. The CDR3 contains 15 residues. Germline V gene sequence: CDR1 MDHEN, CDR2 SYDVKM.

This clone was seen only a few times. In nucleotides, the CDR3 is TGTGCCAGCAGCATCAGAGGGGGCGGGCGAGAGACCCAGTACTTC. Residues: CASSIRGGGRETQYF. The genes are TRBV7-2 and TRBJ2-5; 7 nucleotides agree with TRBD1. Germline V gene lookup returns CDR1 SGHTA and CDR2 FQGNSA. This CDR3 spans 15 amino acids. J was trimmed by 4 bases and V by 5 bases; bases with no gene match: 10.

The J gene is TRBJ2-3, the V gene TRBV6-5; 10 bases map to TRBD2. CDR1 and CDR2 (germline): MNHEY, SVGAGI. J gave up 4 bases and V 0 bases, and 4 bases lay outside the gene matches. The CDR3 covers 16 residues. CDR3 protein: CASSYSRLAGADTQYF. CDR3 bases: TGTGCCAGCAGTTACTCGAGACTAGCGGGCGCAGATACGCAGTATTTT.

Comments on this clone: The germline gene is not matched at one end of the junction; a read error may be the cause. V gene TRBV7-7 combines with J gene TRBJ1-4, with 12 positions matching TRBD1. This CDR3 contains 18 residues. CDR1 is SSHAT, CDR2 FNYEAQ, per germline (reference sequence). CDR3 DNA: TGTGCTAGCAGCCTAAAACCGGGACAGGGGGCTAATAATGAAAAACTGTTTTTT. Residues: CASSLKPGQGANNEKLFF.

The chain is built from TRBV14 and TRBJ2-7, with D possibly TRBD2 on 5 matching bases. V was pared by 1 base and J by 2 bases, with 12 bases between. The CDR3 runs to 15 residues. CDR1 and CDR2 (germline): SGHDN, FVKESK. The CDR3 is CASSQAAGLAYEQYF. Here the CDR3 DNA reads TGTGCCAGCAGCCAAGCGGCGGGCCTGGCCTACGAGCAGTACTTC.

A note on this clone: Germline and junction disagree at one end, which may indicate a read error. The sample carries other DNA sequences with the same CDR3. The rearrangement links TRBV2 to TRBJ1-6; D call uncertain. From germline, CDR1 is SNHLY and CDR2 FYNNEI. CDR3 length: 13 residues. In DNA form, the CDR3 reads TGTGCCAGCAGACTTCAGACAAATTCGCCCCTCCACTTT. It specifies CASRLQTNSPLHF.

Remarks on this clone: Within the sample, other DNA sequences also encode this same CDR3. The CDR3 region has the DNA TGTGCCAGCAGTTCCCAGGGGAACACTGAAGCTTTCTTT. This gives the protein CASSSQGNTEAFF. The chain joins TRBV6-6 to TRBJ1-1, with TRBD1 as a possible D gene (5 bases). The V end was cut by 4 bases, the J end by 1 base, with 7 bases between. Germline CDR1 is MNHNY and CDR2 is SVGAGI (reference sequence). CDR3 size: 13 residues.

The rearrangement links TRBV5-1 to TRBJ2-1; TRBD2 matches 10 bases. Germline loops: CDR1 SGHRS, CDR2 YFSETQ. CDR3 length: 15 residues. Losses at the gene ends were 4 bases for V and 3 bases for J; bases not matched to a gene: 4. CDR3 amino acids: CASSAASGSYNEQFF. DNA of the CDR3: TGCGCCAGCAGCGCGGCTAGCGGGAGCTACAATGAGCAGTTCTTC.

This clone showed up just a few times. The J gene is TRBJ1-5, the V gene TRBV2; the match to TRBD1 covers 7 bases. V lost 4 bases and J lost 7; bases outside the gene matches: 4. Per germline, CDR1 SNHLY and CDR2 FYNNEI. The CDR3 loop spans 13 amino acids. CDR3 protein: CASSVGQLQPQHF. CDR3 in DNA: TGTGCCAGCAGTGTGGGACAGTTGCAGCCCCAGCATTTT.

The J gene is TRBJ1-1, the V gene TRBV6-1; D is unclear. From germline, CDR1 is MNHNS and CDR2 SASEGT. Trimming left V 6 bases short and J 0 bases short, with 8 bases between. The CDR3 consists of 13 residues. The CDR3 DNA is TGTGCCAGCAGCAGTGTCTTGAACACTGAAGCTTTCTTT. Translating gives CASSSVLNTEAFF.

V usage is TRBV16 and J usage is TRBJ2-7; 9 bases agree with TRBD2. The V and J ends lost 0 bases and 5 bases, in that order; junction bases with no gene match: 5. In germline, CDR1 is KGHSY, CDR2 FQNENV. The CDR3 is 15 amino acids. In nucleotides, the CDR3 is TGTGCCAGCAGCCAATCGAGGACTAGCGTCCACGAGCAGTACTTC. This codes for CASSQSRTSVHEQYF.

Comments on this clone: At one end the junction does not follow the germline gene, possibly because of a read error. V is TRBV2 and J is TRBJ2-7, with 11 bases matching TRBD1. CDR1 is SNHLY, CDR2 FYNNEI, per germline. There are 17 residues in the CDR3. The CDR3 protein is CASTAEGTGGSEYEHSF. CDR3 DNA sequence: TGTGCCAGCACCGCGGAGGGGACAGGGGGATCAGAATACGAGCACTCCTTC. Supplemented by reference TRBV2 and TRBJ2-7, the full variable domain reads EPEVTQTPSHQVTQMGQEVILRCVPISNHLYFYWYRQILGQKVEFLVSFYNNEISEKSEIFDDQFSVERPDGSNFTLKIRSTKLEDSAMYFCASTAEGTGGSEYEHSFGPGTRLTVT.

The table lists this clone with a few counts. This CDR3 reads CASRKTGGEGSFYGYTF. The CDR3, as DNA: TGTGCCAGCAGGAAGACAGGGGGCGAGGGCTCCTTCTATGGCTACACCTTC. The V call is TRBV5-6, the J call TRBJ1-2; 10 bases are a match to TRBD1. This CDR3 has 17 residues. The V gene end was trimmed by 5 bases and the J gene end by 4 bases; junction bases not matched to a gene: 14. From germline, CDR1 is SGHDT and CDR2 YYEEEE.

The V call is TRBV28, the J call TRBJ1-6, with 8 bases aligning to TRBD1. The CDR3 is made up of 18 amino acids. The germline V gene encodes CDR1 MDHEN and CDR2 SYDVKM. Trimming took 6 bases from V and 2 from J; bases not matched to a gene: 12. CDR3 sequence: CASSRGRGQGPYNSPLHF. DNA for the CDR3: TGTGCCAGCAGCAGAGGTCGAGGACAGGGCCCCTATAATTCACCCCTCCACTTT.

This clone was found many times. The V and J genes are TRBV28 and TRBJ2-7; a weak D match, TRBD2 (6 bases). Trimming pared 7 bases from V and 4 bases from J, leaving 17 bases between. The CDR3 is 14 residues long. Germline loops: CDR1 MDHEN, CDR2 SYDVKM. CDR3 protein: CASTPGTARYEQYF. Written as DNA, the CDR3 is TGTGCCAGCACCCCCGGGACTGCGCGGTACGAGCAGTACTTC.

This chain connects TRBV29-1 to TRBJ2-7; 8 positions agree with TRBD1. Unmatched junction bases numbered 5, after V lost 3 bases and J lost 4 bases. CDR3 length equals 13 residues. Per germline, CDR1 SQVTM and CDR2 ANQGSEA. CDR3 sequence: CSVDAGGGYEQYF. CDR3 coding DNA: TGCAGCGTTGATGCAGGGGGCGGGTACGAGCAGTACTTC.

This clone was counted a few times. CDR3 in DNA: TGCGCCAGCGGCCCGGCGGGGTCCTACGAGCAGTACTTC. Translating it yields CASGPAGSYEQYF. This chain links TRBV4-1 with TRBJ2-7; D perhaps matches TRBD2 (6 bases). The V gene's germline CDR1 is MGHRA and CDR2 YSYEKL. The CDR3 covers 13 residues. Trimming pared 8 bases from V and 1 base from J, leaving 12 bases between.

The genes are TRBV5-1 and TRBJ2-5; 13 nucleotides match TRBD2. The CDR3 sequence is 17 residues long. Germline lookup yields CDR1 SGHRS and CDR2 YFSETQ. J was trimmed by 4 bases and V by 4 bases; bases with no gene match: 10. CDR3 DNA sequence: TGCGCCAGCAGCCCGAGGACTAGCGGGAGAACCCCAGAGACCCAGTACTTC. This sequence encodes CASSPRTSGRTPETQYF.